This TCR beta chain was recovered during a study of T cells after yellow fever vaccination. In the study overall: When fractions had low cell numbers, they were prepared with SMART-Seq v4 Ultra Low Input.

This CDR3 has 19 residues. The V segment lost 0 bases and the J segment 6 bases; nucleotides outside the gene matches: 15. CDR1 is MNHGY, CDR2 SAAAGT, per germline. TCRdb reprocessed the 5' RACE reads with MiXCR, giving one entry per CDR3 protein. The sample has more than 350,000 distinct CDR3 sequences; under 14% are singletons. Study-wide results and caveats: In post-booster samples, most primary-vaccination clones reappeared (about 95% CD4, 88% CD8).

This clonotype was counted between two and nine times. The antigen is unknown. The sample consisted of PBMCs, taken on the day of the first yellow fever vaccination. The chain recombines TRBV6-8 with TRBJ2-1, with TRBD2 identical over 9 bases. The sequence came from a man between 18 and 29 years old who received the YFV17D yellow fever vaccine. The chain's CDR3 is CASSYSYLSGGPSGNEQFF. DNA for the CDR3: TGTGCCAGCAGTTACTCGTATTTAAGCGGGGGGCCTTCTGGCAATGAGCAGTTCTTC.